This note documents a single T cell receptor (beta chain) sequence. The sample comes from a study of shared clonotypes between healthy human individuals. There were only Caucasian adults among the donors, and all lived in Nashville, Tennessee. A CD45RA+ naive subset and a CD45RA-negative memory subset were split from CD4+ cells. Authors' methods: Filtering of immunoSEQ junctional sequences could not match full-length read filtering. Assay used: immunoSEQ multiplex PCR; TCRdb lists only in-frame clones, some missing. That table is the source of V, J and clone size, and D and trimming were worked out from the DNA. This table holds some 550,000 clones, about 96% found once. Germline CDR1 and CDR2: LNHDA and SQIVND (reference sequence). The CDR3 totals 13 residues. The ends were cut back, 3 bases at V and 8 bases at J, with 13 bases in the middle.

Sequencing input: naive CD4+ T cells sorted from blood. Subset specified: CD45RA+ positively selected. This chain uses TRBV19 with TRBJ1-2; D is possibly TRBD1 (6 bases). The sequence was obtained from a woman aged 30 to 39 in good health. The CDR3 nucleotides are TGTGCCAGTAGTATCGCAGGGGCCTGGGGCTACACCTTC. The encoded protein is CASSIAGAWGYTF.